The 32 T cell receptor beta chains reported below all come from one sample, sequenced in a study of cytomegalovirus exposure and HLA in healthy donors (dated by TCRdb to about 2017). The library was prepared using the immunoSEQ multiplex PCR assay. Here the immuneACCESS table is served through TCRdb, limited to in-frame sequences with V and J called. Missing clones are a known gap in these copies; in checked studies unresolved V genes cover under half, and the rest lacks a known reason. For this sample the table gives around 300,000 clones, of which 85% to 90% were detected only once. The ten largest clones take up 0.92% of the sample. Sample: PBMCs. The receptors derive from a woman between 18 and 30 years old in good health and CMV-seronegative.

This chain uses TRBV14 with TRBJ2-7, with 8 nucleotides matching TRBD1. The trim removed 1 base at V and 4 bases at J, leaving 3 bases unmatched. This CDR3 spans 14 amino acids. The germline gives CDR1 SGHDN, CDR2 FVKESK. CDR3 region: CASSQGQGAYEQYF. The DNA for the CDR3 is TGTGCCAGCAGCCAAGGTCAGGGGGCGTACGAGCAGTACTTC.

The genes are TRBV19 and TRBJ2-1; 9 bases are shared with TRBD2. The CDR3 totals 17 residues. The junction had 8 bases not matched to a gene; V was cut back by 5 bases and J by 0 bases. CDR1 and CDR2 (germline): LNHDA, SQIVND (reference sequence). The CDR3 reads CASSLTSGRHSYNEQFF. CDR3 nucleotides: TGTGCCAGTAGTCTTACCAGCGGGAGGCACTCCTACAATGAGCAGTTCTTC.

The chain joins TRBV28 to TRBJ1-2; 10 nucleotides align to TRBD1. Germline CDR1 MDHEN, CDR2 SYDVKM. V was pared by 6 bases and J by 2 bases, with 0 bases of the junction left unmatched. CDR3 length: 13 amino acids. CDR3 bases: TGTGCCAGCAGGGACAGGGGGAACTATGGCTACACCTTC. Protein: CASRDRGNYGYTF.

The genes are TRBV12-5 and TRBJ2-1, with 9 bases that match TRBD2. Germline V lookup: CDR1 LGHNT, CDR2 FRNRAP. The junction had 6 bases not matched to a gene; V was cut back by 0 bases and J by 6 bases. The CDR3 is 16 residues long. CDR3 sequence: CASGLVLSGRVNEQFF. The CDR3 DNA sequence: TGTGCTAGTGGTTTGGTACTTAGCGGGAGAGTCAATGAGCAGTTCTTC.

The V call is TRBV5-6, the J call TRBJ2-7; TRBD1 matches at 12 bases. V lost 1 base to trimming and J lost 8 bases; unmatched junction nucleotides: 10. The CDR3 is 16 residues long. The germline CDR1 and CDR2 sequences are SGHDT and YYEEEE. CDR3 sequence (DNA): TGTGCCAGCAGCTTGTGGGTAGGGACAGGGGGCGGTAAGCAGTACTTC. Protein product: CASSLWVGTGGGKQYF.

V usage is TRBV28 and J usage is TRBJ1-3; the D is unclear. With 4 bases removed from V and 9 bases from J, the gap between germline ends came to 16 bases. CDR1 and CDR2 from the germline V gene are MDHEN and SYDVKM. This CDR3 is built from 14 residues. The CDR3 DNA is TGTGCCAGCAGTTCCCCACCCGGAGTTGGCACCATATATTTT. It codes for CASSSPPGVGTIYF.

The chain couples TRBV5-1 to TRBJ2-3; D may be TRBD2 (5 bases). The germline V gene encodes CDR1 SGHRS and CDR2 YFSETQ. This CDR3 is built from 18 residues. The V gene lost 0 bases and the J gene lost 1 base, with 18 bases spanning the gap. Here the CDR3 reads CASSLGVAQGGGTDTQYF. CDR3 coding DNA: TGCGCCAGCAGCTTGGGGGTAGCGCAAGGAGGTGGCACAGATACGCAGTATTTT.

CDR3 nucleotide sequence: TGTGCCAGCAGCTTAGGAGCCTTTTCACCCCTCCACTTT. This translates into CASSLGAFSPLHF. The V call is TRBV7-3, the J call TRBJ1-6, with D uncertain. CDR1 is SGHTA, CDR2 FQGTGA, per germline. This CDR3 has 13 amino acids. Deletions cut 2 bases from V and 9 bases from J, with 8 bases between.

The chain couples TRBV27 to TRBJ2-1; 9 bases fit TRBD2. The J segment lost 10 bases and the V segment lost 10 bases, leaving 20 bases of the junction unmatched. CDR1 MNHEY and CDR2 SMNVEV come from the germline V gene (reference sequence). CDR3 size: 16 residues. CDR3 DNA: TGTGCCACCACAAAGGGGCTTGCGGGAGGGCCGCAAGAGCAGTTCTTC. Residues: CATTKGLAGGPQEQFF.

V gene TRBV2 combines with J gene TRBJ2-1; 13 positions match TRBD2. After removal of 3 bases from V and 9 bases from J, the junction contained 5 bases not matched to a gene. Germline CDR1 SNHLY, CDR2 FYNNEI. The CDR3 has 15 amino acids. The CDR3 DNA reads as TGTGCCAGCAGTGAGTGGACTAGCGGGAGTGCTGAGCAGTTCTTC. It specifies CASSEWTSGSAEQFF.

Here the CDR3 reads CASGQGFYEQYF. The CDR3 nucleotides read TGTGCCAGCGGCCAGGGATTCTACGAGCAGTACTTC. V is TRBV6-6 and J is TRBJ2-7; D is possibly TRBD1 (5 bases). The CDR3 is 12 residues long. V lost 8 bases and J 3 bases, leaving 11 bases between the germline ends. CDR1 MNHNY and CDR2 SVGAGI come from the germline V gene (reference sequence).

This chain connects TRBV18 to TRBJ2-7, with no clear D. V dropped 4 bases and J dropped 2 bases, with 9 bases sitting between them. The CDR3 length is 13 residues. Looked up from germline, CDR1 is KGHSH and CDR2 is LQKENI. The CDR3 loop reads CASSHPGPYEQYF. The DNA for the CDR3 is TGTGCCAGCTCACACCCTGGCCCCTACGAGCAGTACTTC.

The rearrangement joins TRBV27 to TRBJ1-1, with D possibly matching TRBD1 (5 bases). With 4 bases removed from V and 0 bases from J, the gap between germline ends came to 9 bases. CDR3 length: 14 residues. The germline V gene encodes CDR1 MNHEY and CDR2 SMNVEV (reference sequence). CDR3 protein: CASSYSRVNTEAFF. The CDR3 DNA is TGTGCCAGCAGTTACAGCAGGGTGAACACTGAAGCTTTCTTT.

The chain couples TRBV30 to TRBJ2-3; D gene uncertain. Germline V gene sequence: CDR1 GTSNPN, CDR2 SVGIG (reference sequence). The CDR3 loop spans 13 amino acids. V gave up 2 bases and J gave up 0 bases, with 6 bases separating them. The CDR3 here is CAWSTGSTDTQYF. The CDR3 DNA reads as TGTGCCTGGAGTACGGGTAGCACAGATACGCAGTATTTT.

The J gene is TRBJ2-4, the V gene TRBV4-3; TRBD1 aligns across 8 bases. Germline V gene lookup returns CDR1 LGHNA and CDR2 YSLEER. The junction had 5 bases not matched to a gene; V was cut back by 0 bases and J by 1 base. CDR3 length equals 17 residues. The CDR3 region has the DNA TGCGCCAGCAGCCAAGATGGACAGGGCTGGGCCAAAAACATTCAGTACTTC. Translation: CASSQDGQGWAKNIQYF.

V usage is TRBV5-1 and J usage is TRBJ2-7, with D perhaps matching TRBD1 (5 bases). The CDR3 extends over 15 amino acids. Trimming removed 2 bases from V and 2 bases from J, with 14 bases in between. Germline assignment: CDR1 SGHRS and CDR2 YFSETQ. The CDR3 reads CASSLEPGKTYEQYF. CDR3 DNA sequence: TGCGCCAGCAGCTTAGAGCCAGGGAAAACCTACGAGCAGTACTTC.

V is TRBV25-1 and J is TRBJ2-1, with D possibly TRBD2 on 6 matching bases. CDR1 is MGHDK, CDR2 SYGVNS, per germline. V lost 5 bases to trimming and J lost 8 bases, with 13 bases between them. The CDR3 contains 13 residues. The CDR3 DNA sequence: TGTGCCAGCAGTTTGGGGGGAGTGCATGAGCAGTTCTTC. It codes for CASSLGGVHEQFF. Drawing the rest from reference TRBV25-1 and TRBJ2-1, the complete variable domain is EADIYQTPRYLVIGTGKKITLECSQTMGHDKMYWYQQDPGMELHLIHYSYGVNSTEKGDLSSESTVSRIRTEHFPLTLESARPSHTSQYLCASSLGGVHEQFFGPGTRLTVL.

This chain connects TRBV4-3 to TRBJ2-1; TRBD2 aligns across 12 bases. The junction had 6 bases not matched to a gene; V was cut back by 0 bases and J by 6 bases. This CDR3 has 17 residues. Germline V CDR1 and CDR2: LGHNA, YSLEER. Here the CDR3 reads CASSQDRTSGMRNEQFF. The CDR3 nucleotides read TGCGCCAGCAGCCAAGATCGGACTAGCGGGATGCGCAATGAGCAGTTCTTC.

The rearrangement links TRBV27 to TRBJ1-5; no clear D. Looked up from germline, CDR1 is MNHEY and CDR2 is SMNVEV (reference sequence). The CDR3 length is 14 residues. V was clipped by 7 bases and J by 3 bases, with 13 bases between them. The chain's CDR3 is CASKNNRPNQPQHF. CDR3 nucleotide sequence: TGTGCCAGCAAGAACAACAGACCCAATCAGCCCCAGCATTTT.

This chain connects TRBV7-2 to TRBJ2-5; TRBD2 aligns across 8 bases. The germline gives CDR1 SGHTA, CDR2 FQGNSA. The V and J ends lost 5 bases and 7 bases, in that order; junction bases with no gene match: 6. This CDR3 has 13 amino acids. The CDR3 here is CASSKRELGTQYF. In DNA form, the CDR3 reads TGTGCCAGCAGCAAGCGGGAGCTTGGGACCCAGTACTTC.

V is TRBV7-2 and J is TRBJ1-3; D unclear. Trimming removed 3 bases at V and 4 bases at J, with 7 bases between. The CDR3 is 13 amino acids. Looked up from germline, CDR1 is SGHTA and CDR2 is FQGNSA. The CDR3 loop is CASSLRMGNTIYF. In DNA form, the CDR3 reads TGTGCCAGCAGCTTGAGAATGGGAAACACCATATATTTT.

This chain links TRBV5-1 with TRBJ1-4, with D unresolved. CDR1 and CDR2 from the germline V gene are SGHRS and YFSETQ. This CDR3 spans 14 amino acids. The ends were cut back, 1 base at V and 2 bases at J, with 6 bases in the middle. The DNA for the CDR3 is TGCGCCAGCAGCTTGACAGCCACTAATGAAAAACTGTTTTTT. Protein: CASSLTATNEKLFF.

V and J are TRBV4-1 and TRBJ1-2; D possibly corresponds to TRBD1 (6 bases). Germline V gives CDR1 MGHRA, CDR2 YSYEKL. Trimming stripped 4 bases from V and 6 bases from J, with 18 bases between. This CDR3 spans 15 amino acids. The CDR3: CASSRDRIDLNGYTF. Here the CDR3 DNA reads TGCGCCAGCAGCCGAGACAGGATAGACCTCAATGGCTACACCTTC.

V gene TRBV6-1 combines with J gene TRBJ1-4, with D possibly TRBD1 on 6 matching bases. With 2 bases removed from V and 7 bases from J, the gap between germline ends came to 14 bases. CDR1 is MNHNS, CDR2 SASEGT, per germline. The CDR3 loop spans 15 amino acids. CDR3 protein: CASSEFTGYGEKLFF. The CDR3 DNA sequence: TGTGCCAGCAGTGAATTTACAGGGTATGGTGAAAAACTGTTTTTT.

This chain joins TRBV7-3 and TRBJ2-3; D unresolved. Germline-derived CDR1 and CDR2 are SGHTA and FQGTGA. The V and J ends lost 5 bases and 4 bases respectively, with 10 bases between them. The CDR3 length is 13 residues. The CDR3 region is CASSTLGSDTQYF. The DNA of the CDR3 is TGTGCCAGCAGCACCCTCGGGTCAGATACGCAGTATTTT.

The chain carries TRBV11-3 and TRBJ2-7; D call uncertain. This CDR3 comprises 14 residues. V lost 1 base to trimming and J lost 2 bases, with 9 bases between them. Germline-derived CDR1 and CDR2 are SGHNT and YENEEA. The CDR3 nucleotides are TGTGCCAGCAGCTTAGCCCGAGCAACCTACGAGCAGTACTTC. Translating it yields CASSLARATYEQYF.

The genes are TRBV2 and TRBJ1-5; maybe TRBD1 (5 bases). In germline, CDR1 is SNHLY, CDR2 FYNNEI. The CDR3 is made up of 15 amino acids. Trimming stripped 4 bases from V and 3 bases from J, with 13 bases between. In DNA, the CDR3 is TGTGCCAGCAGTGCCTCAGGGTTTTACAATCAGCCCCAGCATTTT. This gives the protein CASSASGFYNQPQHF.

This chain connects TRBV4-1 to TRBJ2-3, with 8 bases identical to TRBD2. From germline, CDR1 is MGHRA and CDR2 YSYEKL. The CDR3 runs to 16 residues. V trimming: 7 bases; J trimming: 0 bases; junction bases outside the gene matches: 9. CDR3 amino acids: CASTYLLAASTDTQYF. The CDR3 DNA follows: TGCGCCAGCACCTACTTACTAGCGGCTAGCACAGATACGCAGTATTTT.

The chain employs TRBV28 and TRBJ1-5, with D uncertain. Germline CDR1 MDHEN, CDR2 SYDVKM. Deletions cut 3 bases from V and 1 base from J, with 7 bases between. This CDR3 has 14 residues. DNA of the CDR3: TGTGCCAGCAGTTTGATAGTCAGCAATCAGCCCCAGCATTTT. Its translation: CASSLIVSNQPQHF.

This chain uses TRBV28 with TRBJ2-7; D is perhaps TRBD2 (6 bases). Germline-derived CDR1 and CDR2 are MDHEN and SYDVKM. The V and J ends lost 2 bases and 2 bases respectively, with 10 bases between them. The CDR3 is 14 amino acids. The CDR3 DNA is TGTGCCAGCAGTTTAGGGACTCGGACCTACGAGCAGTACTTC. Translating gives CASSLGTRTYEQYF. The variable domain in full, with the rest retrieved from reference TRBV28 and TRBJ2-7, is DVKVTQSSRYLVKRTGEKVFLECVQDMDHENMFWYRQDPGLGLRLIYFSYDVKMKEKGDIPEGYSVSREKKERFSLILESASTNQTSMYLCASSLGTRTYEQYFGPGTRLTVT.

The genes are TRBV28 and TRBJ2-1; TRBD2 matches at 13 bases. The ends lost 6 bases at V and 0 bases at J; junction bases unmatched: 8. CDR1 and CDR2 (germline): MDHEN, SYDVKM. The length of the CDR3 is 18 residues. CDR3 sequence: CASSSYRTSGSSYNEQFF. In nucleotides, the CDR3 is TGTGCCAGCAGCTCATATAGGACTAGCGGGAGCTCCTACAATGAGCAGTTCTTC.

The chain has TRBV6-5 and TRBJ1-5; 7 nucleotides align to TRBD1. V lost 8 bases to trimming and J lost 5 bases; unmatched junction nucleotides: 9. CDR1 is MNHEY and CDR2 is SVGAGI in the germline V gene. The CDR3 covers 14 residues. The CDR3: CASRRGTEDQPQHF. DNA for the CDR3: TGTGCCAGCCGTCGAGGGACAGAAGATCAGCCCCAGCATTTT.